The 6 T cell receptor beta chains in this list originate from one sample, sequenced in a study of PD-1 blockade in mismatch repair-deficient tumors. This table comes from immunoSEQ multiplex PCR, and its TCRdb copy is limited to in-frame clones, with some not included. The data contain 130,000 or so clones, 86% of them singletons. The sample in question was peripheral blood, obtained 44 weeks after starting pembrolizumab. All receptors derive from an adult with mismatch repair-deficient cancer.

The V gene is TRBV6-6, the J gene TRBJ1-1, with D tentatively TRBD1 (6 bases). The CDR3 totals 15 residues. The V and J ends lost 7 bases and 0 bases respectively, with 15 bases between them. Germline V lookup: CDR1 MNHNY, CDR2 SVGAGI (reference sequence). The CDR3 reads CASTLGGHLNTEAFF. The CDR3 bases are TGTGCCAGCACACTCGGGGGGCATTTGAACACTGAAGCTTTCTTT.

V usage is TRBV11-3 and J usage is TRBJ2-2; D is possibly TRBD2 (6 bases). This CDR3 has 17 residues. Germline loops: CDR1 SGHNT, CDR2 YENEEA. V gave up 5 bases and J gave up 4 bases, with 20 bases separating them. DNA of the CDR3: TGTGCCAGCAGCAACTCCTACGGGAGATCGGGCACCGGGGAGCTGTTTTTT. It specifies CASSNSYGRSGTGELFF.

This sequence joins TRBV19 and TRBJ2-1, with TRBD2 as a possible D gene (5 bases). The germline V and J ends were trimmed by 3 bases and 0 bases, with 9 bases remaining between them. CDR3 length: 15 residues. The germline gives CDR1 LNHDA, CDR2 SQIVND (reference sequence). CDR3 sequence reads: CASSIAAVSYNEQFF. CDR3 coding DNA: TGTGCCAGTAGTATTGCAGCGGTCTCCTACAATGAGCAGTTCTTC.

CDR3 residues: CASTSFGGRNTEAFF. CDR3 sequence (DNA): TGTGCCAGCACCTCGTTTGGGGGGCGGAACACTGAAGCTTTCTTT. V is TRBV27 and J is TRBJ1-1; D is possibly TRBD1 (6 bases). The V gene lost 7 bases and the J gene lost 1 base, with 16 bases spanning the gap. Looked up from germline, CDR1 is MNHEY and CDR2 is SMNVEV (reference sequence). This CDR3 is built from 15 residues.

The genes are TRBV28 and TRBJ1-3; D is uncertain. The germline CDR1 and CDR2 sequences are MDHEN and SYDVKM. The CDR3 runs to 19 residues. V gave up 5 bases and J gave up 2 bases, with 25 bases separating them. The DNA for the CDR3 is TGTGCCAGCAGTCCCAATTGGCGAGGGAGGCTCGGGCCTGGAAACACCATATATTTT. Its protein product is CASSPNWRGRLGPGNTIYF.

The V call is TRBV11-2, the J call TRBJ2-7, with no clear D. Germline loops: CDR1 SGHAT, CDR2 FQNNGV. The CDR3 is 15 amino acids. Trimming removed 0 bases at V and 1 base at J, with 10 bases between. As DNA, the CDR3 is TGTGCCAGCAGCTTAGATCCCCTAGGATCCTACGAGCAGTACTTC. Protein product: CASSLDPLGSYEQYF.